This T cell receptor (beta chain) was found in a study of cytomegalovirus exposure and HLA in healthy donors. The CDR3 consists of 17 residues. V was clipped by 8 bases and J by 7 bases; unmatched bases: 12. Germline V gene data show CDR1 as MDHEN and CDR2 as SYDVKM. 13 Jbeta primers and 60 Vbeta primers were used for the PCR. TCRdb's copy holds only in-frame clones and misses some; the assay was immunoSEQ multiplex PCR. Among roughly 100,000 clones listed, around 77% were seen once. V is TRBV28 and J is TRBJ2-4, with 15 bases that match TRBD2. Sequencing was performed on PBMCs. This sequence was found in a woman between 40 and 55 years old in good health and CMV-seropositive. The CDR3 DNA reads as TGTGCCAGCCACGGACTAGCGGGAGGGCCCGGGTGGAACATTCAGTACTTC. It specifies CASHGLAGGPGWNIQYF. Full variable domain (outside the CDR3, taken from reference TRBV28 and TRBJ2-4): DVKVTQSSRYLVKRTGEKVFLECVQDMDHENMFWYRQDPGLGLRLIYFSYDVKMKEKGDIPEGYSVSREKKERFSLILESASTNQTSMYLCASHGLAGGPGWNIQYFGAGTRLSVL.